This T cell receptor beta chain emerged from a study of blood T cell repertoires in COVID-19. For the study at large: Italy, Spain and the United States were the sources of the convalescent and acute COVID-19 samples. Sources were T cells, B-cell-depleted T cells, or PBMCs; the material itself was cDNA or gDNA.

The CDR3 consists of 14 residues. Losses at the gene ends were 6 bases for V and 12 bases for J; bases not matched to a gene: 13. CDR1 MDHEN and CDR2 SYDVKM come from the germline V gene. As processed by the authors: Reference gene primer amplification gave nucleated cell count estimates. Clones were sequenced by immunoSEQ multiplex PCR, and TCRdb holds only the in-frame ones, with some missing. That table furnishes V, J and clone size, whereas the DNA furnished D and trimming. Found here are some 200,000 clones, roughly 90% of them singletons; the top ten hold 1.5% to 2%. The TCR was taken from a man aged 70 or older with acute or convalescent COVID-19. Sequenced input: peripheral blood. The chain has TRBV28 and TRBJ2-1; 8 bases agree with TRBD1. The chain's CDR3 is CASRSTGEGGGQFF. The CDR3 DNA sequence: TGTGCCAGCAGATCGACAGGGGAAGGGGGAGGGCAGTTCTTC.